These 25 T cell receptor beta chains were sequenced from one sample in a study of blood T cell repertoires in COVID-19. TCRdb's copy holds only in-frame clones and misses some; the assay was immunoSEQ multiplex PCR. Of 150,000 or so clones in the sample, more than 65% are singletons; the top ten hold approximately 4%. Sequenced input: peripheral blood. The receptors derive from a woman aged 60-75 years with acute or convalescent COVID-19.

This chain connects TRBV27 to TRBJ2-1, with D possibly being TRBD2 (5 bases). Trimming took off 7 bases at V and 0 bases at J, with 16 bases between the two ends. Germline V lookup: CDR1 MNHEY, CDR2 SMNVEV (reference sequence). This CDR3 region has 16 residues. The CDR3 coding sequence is TGTGCCAGCACCGGACGGAAGCGGAGCTCCTACAATGAGCAGTTCTTC. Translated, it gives CASTGRKRSSYNEQFF.

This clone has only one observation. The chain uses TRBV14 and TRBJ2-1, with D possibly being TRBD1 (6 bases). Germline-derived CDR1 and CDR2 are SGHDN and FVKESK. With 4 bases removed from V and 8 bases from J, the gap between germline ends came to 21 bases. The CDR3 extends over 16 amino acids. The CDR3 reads CASSPPGRTVPDEQFF. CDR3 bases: TGTGCCAGCAGCCCCCCCGGTCGGACAGTTCCGGATGAGCAGTTCTTC.

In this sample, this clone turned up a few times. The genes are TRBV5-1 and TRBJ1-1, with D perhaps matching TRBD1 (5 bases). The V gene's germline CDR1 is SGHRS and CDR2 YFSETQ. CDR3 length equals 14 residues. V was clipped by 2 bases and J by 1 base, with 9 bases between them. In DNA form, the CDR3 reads TGCGCCAGCAGCTTTCACGGGGGGAACACTGAAGCTTTCTTT. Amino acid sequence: CASSFHGGNTEAFF.

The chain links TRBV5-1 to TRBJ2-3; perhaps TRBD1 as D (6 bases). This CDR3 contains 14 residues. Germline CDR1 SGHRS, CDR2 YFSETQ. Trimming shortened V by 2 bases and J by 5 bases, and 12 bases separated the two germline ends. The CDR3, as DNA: TGCGCCAGCAGCTTACGAGACAGGCAAGATACGCAGTATTTT. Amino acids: CASSLRDRQDTQYF.

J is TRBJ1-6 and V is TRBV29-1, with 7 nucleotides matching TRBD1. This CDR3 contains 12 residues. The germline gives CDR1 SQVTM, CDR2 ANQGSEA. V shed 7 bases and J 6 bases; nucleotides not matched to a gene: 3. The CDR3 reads CSAGQVNSPLHF. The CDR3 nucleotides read TGCAGCGCTGGACAGGTTAATTCACCCCTCCACTTT.

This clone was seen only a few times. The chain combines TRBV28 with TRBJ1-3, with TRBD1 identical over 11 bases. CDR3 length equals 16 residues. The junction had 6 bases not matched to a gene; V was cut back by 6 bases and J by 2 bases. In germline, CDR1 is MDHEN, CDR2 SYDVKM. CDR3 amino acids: CASRLWDRGTGNTIYF. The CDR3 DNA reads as TGTGCCAGCAGACTTTGGGACAGGGGGACTGGAAACACCATATATTTT. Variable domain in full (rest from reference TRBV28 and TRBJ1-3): DVKVTQSSRYLVKRTGEKVFLECVQDMDHENMFWYRQDPGLGLRLIYFSYDVKMKEKGDIPEGYSVSREKKERFSLILESASTNQTSMYLCASRLWDRGTGNTIYFGEGSWLTVV.

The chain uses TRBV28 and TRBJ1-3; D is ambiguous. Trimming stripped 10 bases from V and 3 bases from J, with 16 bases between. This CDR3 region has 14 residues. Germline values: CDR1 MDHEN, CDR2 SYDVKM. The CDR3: CATQPRGFGNTIYF. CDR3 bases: TGTGCCACTCAACCCCGAGGGTTTGGAAACACCATATATTTT.

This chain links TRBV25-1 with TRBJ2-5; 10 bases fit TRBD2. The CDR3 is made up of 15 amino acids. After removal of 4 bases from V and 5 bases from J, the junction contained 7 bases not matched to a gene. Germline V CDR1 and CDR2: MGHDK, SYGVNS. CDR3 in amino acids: CASSASGRGWETQYF. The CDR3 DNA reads TGTGCCAGCAGTGCCAGCGGGAGGGGTTGGGAGACCCAGTACTTC.

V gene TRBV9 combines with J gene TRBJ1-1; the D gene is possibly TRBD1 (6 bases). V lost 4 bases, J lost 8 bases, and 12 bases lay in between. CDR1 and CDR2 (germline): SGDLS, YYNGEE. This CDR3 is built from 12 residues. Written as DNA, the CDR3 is TGTGCCAGCAGCCCGACAGGAGCCGAAGCTTTCTTT. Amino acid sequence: CASSPTGAEAFF.

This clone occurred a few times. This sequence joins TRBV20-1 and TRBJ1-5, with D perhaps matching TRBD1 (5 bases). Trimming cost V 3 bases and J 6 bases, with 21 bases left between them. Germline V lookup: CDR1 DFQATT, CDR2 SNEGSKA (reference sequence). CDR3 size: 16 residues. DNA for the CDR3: TGCAGTGCTAGTGGCTGGGGCCGCGAGGCGAGTCAGCCCCAGCATTTT. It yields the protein CSASGWGREASQPQHF.

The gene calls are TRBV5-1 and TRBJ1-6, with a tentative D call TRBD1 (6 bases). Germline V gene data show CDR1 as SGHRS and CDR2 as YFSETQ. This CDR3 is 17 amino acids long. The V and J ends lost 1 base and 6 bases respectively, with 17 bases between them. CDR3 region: CASSLTEGVFGNSPLHF. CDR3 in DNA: TGCGCCAGCAGCTTGACTGAGGGGGTTTTTGGTAATTCACCCCTCCACTTT.

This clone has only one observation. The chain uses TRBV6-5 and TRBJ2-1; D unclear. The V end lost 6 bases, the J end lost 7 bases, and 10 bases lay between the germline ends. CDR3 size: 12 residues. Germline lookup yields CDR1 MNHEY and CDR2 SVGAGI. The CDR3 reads CASSPGGNEQFF. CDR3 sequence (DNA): TGTGCCAGCAGCCCGGGTGGGAATGAGCAGTTCTTC.

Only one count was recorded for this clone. CDR3 in amino acids: CASSLDRGSETQYF. The CDR3 region has the DNA TGCGCCAGCAGCTTGGATAGGGGTAGCGAGACCCAGTACTTC. This rearrangement joins TRBV5-1 to TRBJ2-5, with a possible D match to TRBD1 (5 bases). V was clipped by 0 bases and J by 5 bases, with 11 bases between them. The germline gives CDR1 SGHRS, CDR2 YFSETQ. The CDR3 contains 14 residues.

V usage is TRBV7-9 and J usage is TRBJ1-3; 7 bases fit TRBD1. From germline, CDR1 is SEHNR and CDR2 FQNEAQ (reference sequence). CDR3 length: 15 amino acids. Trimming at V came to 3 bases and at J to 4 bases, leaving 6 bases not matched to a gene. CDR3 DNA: TGTGCCAGCAGCTTTACCCAGGGGGACGGAAACACCATATATTTT. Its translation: CASSFTQGDGNTIYF.

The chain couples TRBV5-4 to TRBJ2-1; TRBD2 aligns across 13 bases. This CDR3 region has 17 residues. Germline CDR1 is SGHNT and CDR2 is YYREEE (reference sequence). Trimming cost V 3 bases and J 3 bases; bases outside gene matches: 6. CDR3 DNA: TGTGCCAGCAGCTCCCGGACTAGCGGGGGTGTCTACAATGAGCAGTTCTTC. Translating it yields CASSSRTSGGVYNEQFF.

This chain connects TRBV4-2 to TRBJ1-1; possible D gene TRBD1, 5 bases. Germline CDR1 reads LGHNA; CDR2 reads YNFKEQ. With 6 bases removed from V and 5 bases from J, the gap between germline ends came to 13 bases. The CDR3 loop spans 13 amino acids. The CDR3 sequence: CASRNGARTEAFF. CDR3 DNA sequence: TGTGCCAGCAGAAATGGGGCGAGGACTGAAGCTTTCTTT.

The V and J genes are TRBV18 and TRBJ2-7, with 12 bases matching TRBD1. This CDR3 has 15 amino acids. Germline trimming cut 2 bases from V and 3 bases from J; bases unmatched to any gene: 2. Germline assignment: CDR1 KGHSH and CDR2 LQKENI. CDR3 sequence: CASSPGTGGNYEQYF. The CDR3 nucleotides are TGTGCCAGCTCACCAGGGACAGGGGGCAACTACGAGCAGTACTTC.

The CDR3 sequence is CASSLFLSGELFF. In DNA, the CDR3 is TGTGCCAGCAGCTTATTCTTATCTGGGGAGCTGTTTTTT. V is TRBV13 and J is TRBJ2-2; D unresolved. Looked up from germline, CDR1 is PRHDT and CDR2 is FYEKMQ (reference sequence). Trimming cost V 2 bases and J 8 bases, with 9 bases left between them. This CDR3 region has 13 residues. The full variable domain, in which reference TRBV13 and TRBJ2-2 provide the parts outside the CDR3, is AAGVIQSPRHLIKEKRETATLKCYPIPRHDTVYWYQQGPGQDPQFLISFYEKMQSDKGSIPDRFSAQQFSDYHSELNMSSLELGDSALYFCASSLFLSGELFFGEGSRLTVL.

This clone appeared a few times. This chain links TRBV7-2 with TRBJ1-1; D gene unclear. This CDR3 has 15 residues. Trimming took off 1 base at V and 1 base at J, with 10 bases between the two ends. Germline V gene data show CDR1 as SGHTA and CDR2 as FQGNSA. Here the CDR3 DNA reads TGTGCCAGCAGCTTAGTGGGCAAAACGAACACTGAAGCTTTCTTT. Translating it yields CASSLVGKTNTEAFF.

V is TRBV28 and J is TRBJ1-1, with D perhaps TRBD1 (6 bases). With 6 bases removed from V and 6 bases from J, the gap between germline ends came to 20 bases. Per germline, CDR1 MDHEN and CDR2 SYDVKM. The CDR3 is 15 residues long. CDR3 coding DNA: TGTGCCAGCAGAATTACAGGGTCCGGGTCTTCTGAAGCTTTCTTT. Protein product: CASRITGSGSSEAFF.

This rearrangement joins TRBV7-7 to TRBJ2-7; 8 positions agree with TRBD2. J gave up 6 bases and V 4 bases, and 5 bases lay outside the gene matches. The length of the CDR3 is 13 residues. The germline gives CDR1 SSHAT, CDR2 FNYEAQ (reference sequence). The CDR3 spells CASSWTREGEQYF. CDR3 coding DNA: TGTGCCAGCAGCTGGACTCGGGAGGGCGAGCAGTACTTC.

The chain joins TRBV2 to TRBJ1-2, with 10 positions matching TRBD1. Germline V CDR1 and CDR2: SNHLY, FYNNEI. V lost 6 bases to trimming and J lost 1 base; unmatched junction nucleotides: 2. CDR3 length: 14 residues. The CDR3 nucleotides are TGTGCCAGCAGAGGGACAGGGGATAACTATGGCTACACCTTC. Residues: CASRGTGDNYGYTF.

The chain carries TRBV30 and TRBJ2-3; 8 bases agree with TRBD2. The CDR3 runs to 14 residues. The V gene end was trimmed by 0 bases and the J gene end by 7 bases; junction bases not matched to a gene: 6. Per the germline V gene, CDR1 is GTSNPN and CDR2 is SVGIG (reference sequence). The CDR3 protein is CAWSVGAGENTQYF. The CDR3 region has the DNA TGTGCCTGGAGTGTAGGAGCGGGAGAAAATACGCAGTATTTT.

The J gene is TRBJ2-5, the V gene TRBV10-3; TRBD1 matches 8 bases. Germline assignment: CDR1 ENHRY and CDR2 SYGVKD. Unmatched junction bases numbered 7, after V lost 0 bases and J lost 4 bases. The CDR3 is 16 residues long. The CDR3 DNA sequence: TGTGCCATCAGTGAGTCGCGGGGACAGGTGAGAGAGACCCAGTACTTC. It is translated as CAISESRGQVRETQYF.

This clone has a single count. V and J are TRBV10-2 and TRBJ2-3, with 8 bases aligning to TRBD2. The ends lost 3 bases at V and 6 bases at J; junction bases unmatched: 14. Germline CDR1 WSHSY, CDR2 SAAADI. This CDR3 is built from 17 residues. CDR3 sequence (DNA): TGCGCCAGCAGTGACCCTCCCGGTAGCGGGGTGGTGGATACGCAGTATTTT. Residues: CASSDPPGSGVVDTQYF.